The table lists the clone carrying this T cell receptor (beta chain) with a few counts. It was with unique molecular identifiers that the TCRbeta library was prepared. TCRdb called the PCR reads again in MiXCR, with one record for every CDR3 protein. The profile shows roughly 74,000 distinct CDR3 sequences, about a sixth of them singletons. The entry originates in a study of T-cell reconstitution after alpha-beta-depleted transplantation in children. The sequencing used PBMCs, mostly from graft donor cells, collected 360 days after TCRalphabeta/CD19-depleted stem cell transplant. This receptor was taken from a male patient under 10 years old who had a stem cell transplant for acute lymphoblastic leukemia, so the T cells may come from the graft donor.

The CDR3 region is CASSGGGHNEQFF. CDR3 in DNA: TGCGCCAGCAGCGGGGGAGGACACAATGAGCAGTTCTTC. The J gene is TRBJ2-1, the V gene TRBV5-1; TRBD2 might be the D (6 bases). CDR1 SGHRS and CDR2 YFSETQ come from the germline V gene. This CDR3 region has 13 residues. Trimming stripped 4 bases from V and 5 bases from J, with 10 bases between.